This TCR beta chain comes out of a study of CXCR3-negative and CXCR3-positive naive CD8 T cells. Study-level results: Cryopreserved PBMCs had partly decreased CXCR3 expression; fresh PBMCs were used in most assays.

Each TRB cDNA library was prepared by 5' RACE (with UMI labels). Reanalyzing the 5' RACE reads, TCRdb keeps one entry per CDR3 protein, without DNA. The table lists several thousand distinct CDR3 sequences. Germline V gene data show CDR1 as LNHDA and CDR2 as SQIVND (reference sequence). CDR3 length: 14 residues. Considering frequency, this clonotype is medium-sized. The antigen remains undetermined. The V call is TRBV19, the J call TRBJ2-3. The sample was naive CXCR3- CD8+ T cells from blood. Subset of the sample: CD45RO-CCR7+CD27+CD95- naive CD8+ T cells lacking CXCR3 (TNR3-). The sequence was obtained from a human donor in good health. Some clones in this sample may be carry-over from other donors' samples. CDR3 region: CASSINGIADTQYF. Full variable domain (missing parts from reference TRBV19 and TRBJ2-3): DGGITQSPKYLFRKEGQNVTLSCEQNLNHDAMYWYRQDPGQGLRLIYYSQIVNDFQKGDIAEGYSVSREKKESFPLTVTSAQKNPTAFYLCASSINGIADTQYFGPGTRLTVL.